Presented here are 21 T cell receptor beta chains from one specimen sequenced in a study of Graves' ophthalmopathy and Graves' hyperthyroidism. As the template, RNA transcripts were used to amplify TCR beta CDR3 regions. HTBI primers served in a first-round RT-PCR, which a second-round multiplex PCR followed. TCRdb reprocessed the multiplex PCR reads via MiXCR and lists one record per CDR3 protein. The sample has 400,000 or so distinct CDR3 sequences; 15% to 17% are singletons. The sample taken for sequencing was peripheral blood. These receptors were obtained from a woman younger than 30 with stable Graves' hyperthyroidism.

Ten or more counts support this clonotype. The chain employs TRBV12-3 or TRBV12-4 and TRBJ1-2; TRBD1 matches at 9 bases. CDR3 length: 14 residues. Germline trimming cut 6 bases from V and 5 bases from J; bases unmatched to any gene: 7. The CDR3 is CASSPGDRAYGYTF. The CDR3 DNA is TGTGCCAGCAGCCCAGGGGACAGGGCGTATGGCTACACCTTC.

There are a few counts of this clonotype. The chain links TRBV14 to TRBJ1-1; D is possibly TRBD1 (5 bases). There are 16 residues in the CDR3. The germline V and J ends were trimmed by 2 bases and 0 bases, with 13 bases remaining between them. Germline values: CDR1 SGHDN, CDR2 FVKESK. This chain's CDR3 is CASSQFQDSLNTEAFF. CDR3 bases: TGTGCCAGCAGCCAATTTCAAGACAGCCTGAACACTGAAGCTTTCTTT.

In the case of this clonotype: This may come from a read error, since a much larger clone is one base off. The chain couples TRBV25-1 to TRBJ2-7; D is ambiguous. V was pared by 1 base and J by 2 bases, with 12 bases between. Germline-derived CDR1 and CDR2 are MGHDK and SYGVNS. This CDR3 is 15 amino acids long. The CDR3, as DNA: TGTGCCAGCAGTGAATCCACAGCCTACGCCTACGAGCAGTACTTC. It translates to CASSESTAYAYEQYF.

As for this clonotype: This sequence may be a read error, since a much larger clone differs from it by one base. This CDR3 is missing its conserved last phenylalanine or tryptophan, likely due to a read error. V and J are TRBV6-1 and TRBJ2-7; no reliable D call. The V end lost 5 bases, the J end lost 0 bases, and 11 bases lay between the germline ends. Germline CDR1 reads MNHNS; CDR2 reads SASEGT. The CDR3 runs to 14 residues. CDR3: CASSQTSSSYEQYL. The CDR3 bases are TGTGCCAGCAGTCAGACATCGAGCTCCTACGAGCAGTACTTA.

This clonotype was seen repeatedly, ten times or more. The chain employs TRBV7-6 and TRBJ2-5; 12 bases match TRBD2. The CDR3 length is 16 residues. Germline V gene data show CDR1 as SGHVS and CDR2 as FNYEAQ. With 1 base clipped from V and 2 bases from J, the junction kept 2 bases outside the gene matches. CDR3 DNA sequence: TGTGCCAGCAGCTTAGGACTAGCGGGGGTACAAGAGACCCAGTACTTC. Translated, it gives CASSLGLAGVQETQYF.

V is TRBV19 and J is TRBJ2-5; D is ambiguous. This CDR3 is 15 amino acids long. Per germline, CDR1 LNHDA and CDR2 SQIVND (reference sequence). V lost 3 bases to trimming and J lost 0 bases, with 11 bases between them. The CDR3, as DNA: TGTGCCAGTAGTATTGTTTGGGCGTACCAAGAGACCCAGTACTTC. It codes for CASSIVWAYQETQYF.

This clonotype has a count of ten or more. This sequence joins TRBV15 and TRBJ2-7; 14 nucleotides align to TRBD2. With V trimmed by 1 base and J by 3 bases, 5 bases remained unmatched. Germline CDR1 LNHNV, CDR2 YYDKDF (reference sequence). CDR3 length: 17 residues. The CDR3 here is CATSRVVGTSGGYEQYF. CDR3 in DNA: TGTGCCACCAGCAGAGTTGTAGGGACTAGCGGGGGCTACGAGCAGTACTTC.

The table lists this clonotype with many counts. The rearrangement joins TRBV19 to TRBJ1-1; 9 bases are shared with TRBD1. Losses at the gene ends were 3 bases for V and 2 bases for J; bases not matched to a gene: 10. The CDR3 contains 17 residues. Germline CDR1 and CDR2: LNHDA and SQIVND (reference sequence). The CDR3 loop reads CASSIRTGAVPNTEAFF. CDR3 DNA sequence: TGTGCCAGTAGTATCAGGACAGGGGCCGTCCCAAACACTGAAGCTTTCTTT.

A few counts support this clonotype. The V call is TRBV12-3 or TRBV12-4, the J call TRBJ1-1, with unresolved D. V lost 7 bases and J lost 0, with 12 bases in between. This CDR3 has 14 residues. This CDR3 reads CASTPRNLNTEAFF. The CDR3 DNA sequence: TGTGCCAGCACCCCCAGGAATCTGAACACTGAAGCTTTCTTT.

This clonotype was picked up many times. The V call is TRBV27, the J call TRBJ2-2; TRBD2 matches at 12 bases. The junction had 7 bases not matched to a gene; V was cut back by 4 bases and J by 1 base. This CDR3 is 18 amino acids long. Germline loops: CDR1 MNHEY, CDR2 SMNVEV (reference sequence). In nucleotides, the CDR3 is TGTGCCAGCAGTTCCGCGGGACTAGCGGGTCGGAACACCGGGGAGCTGTTTTTT. It translates to CASSSAGLAGRNTGELFF.

In its sample, this clonotype was seen many times. The chain joins TRBV6-5 to TRBJ2-7; tentative D call: TRBD1 (7 bases). Germline lookup yields CDR1 MNHEY and CDR2 SVGAGI. The CDR3 extends over 12 amino acids. With 6 bases removed from V and 5 bases from J, the gap between germline ends came to 11 bases. CDR3 sequence: CASSRGAHEQYF. Written as DNA, the CDR3 is TGTGCCAGCAGCAGGGGGGCCCACGAGCAGTACTTC.

The chain carries TRBV12-3 or TRBV12-4 and TRBJ2-7; 14 bases line up with TRBD2. Trimming at V came to 3 bases and at J to 2 bases, leaving 15 bases not matched to a gene. The CDR3 loop spans 20 amino acids. CDR3 sequence: CASSFESGTSGSRGTYEQYF. The CDR3 DNA is TGTGCCAGCAGTTTCGAATCCGGGACTAGCGGGAGCCGAGGCACCTACGAGCAGTACTTC.

The chain links TRBV5-1 to TRBJ1-1, with a possible D match to TRBD1 (5 bases). Trimming took 5 bases from V and 3 from J, leaving 11 bases between them. The CDR3 is 13 amino acids. CDR1 is SGHRS, CDR2 YFSETQ, per germline. As DNA, the CDR3 is TGCGCCAGCAGGGGGCTGATGGACACTGAAGCTTTCTTT. Translating it yields CASRGLMDTEAFF. Full variable domain (remainder filled in from reference TRBV5-1 and TRBJ1-1): KAGVTQTPRYLIKTRGQQVTLSCSPISGHRSVSWYQQTPGQGLQFLFEYFSETQRNKGNFPGRFSGRQFSNSRSEMNVSTLELGDSALYLCASRGLMDTEAFFGQGTRLTVV.

This clonotype has a count of ten or more. The chain is built from TRBV6-1 and TRBJ2-7, with a weak D call TRBD1 (5 bases). The CDR3 consists of 13 residues. CDR1 is MNHNS, CDR2 SASEGT, per germline. The V end was cut by 5 bases, the J end by 6 bases, with 14 bases between. The CDR3 DNA sequence: TGTGCCAGCAGTCGCCAGCAGGGTCCCGAGCAGTACTTC. This encodes CASSRQQGPEQYF.

Many counts were recorded for this clonotype. V gene TRBV7-2 combines with J gene TRBJ1-2, with 8 positions matching TRBD1. Per germline, CDR1 SGHTA and CDR2 FQGNSA. There are 12 residues in the CDR3. V was clipped by 5 bases and J by 7 bases; unmatched bases: 3. The chain's CDR3 is CASSRQGTGYTF. The CDR3 nucleotides are TGTGCCAGCAGCAGACAGGGGACTGGCTACACCTTC. Looking up the rest from reference TRBV7-2 and TRBJ1-2 gives the full variable domain: GAGVSQSPSNKVTEKGKDVELRCDPISGHTALYWYRQSLGQGLEFLIYFQGNSAPDKSGLPSDRFSAERTGGSVSTLTIQRTQQEDSAVYLCASSRQGTGYTFGSGTRLTVV.

This clonotype was found many times. The chain employs TRBV29-1 and TRBJ2-5; no firm D call. Germline-derived CDR1 and CDR2 are SQVTM and ANQGSEA. This CDR3 comprises 10 residues. Deletions cut 1 base from V and 4 bases from J, with 1 base between. CDR3 DNA: TGCAGCGTTGAAGTAGAGACCCAGTACTTC. It yields the protein CSVEVETQYF.

In the case of this clonotype: One end of the junction fails to match germline, which may point to a read error. The chain recombines TRBV12-3 or TRBV12-4 with TRBJ2-4; perhaps D is TRBD1 or TRBD2 (7 bases each). The CDR3 contains 14 residues. The CDR3 loop is CASRGEGAKNIKYF. The CDR3 DNA reads as TGTGCCAGCCGAGGGGAGGGGGCCAAAAACATTAAGTACTTC.

This clonotype was found many times. The rearrangement uses TRBV11-1 and TRBJ1-1; TRBD1 agrees at 9 bases. Per germline, CDR1 SGHAT and CDR2 FQDESV (reference sequence). The CDR3 contains 16 residues. The J segment lost 4 bases and the V segment lost 5 bases, leaving 11 bases of the junction unmatched. The CDR3 spells CASSDPGQGLFTEAFF. DNA for the CDR3: TGTGCCAGCAGCGACCCGGGACAGGGTCTTTTCACTGAAGCTTTCTTT. Drawing the rest from reference TRBV11-1 and TRBJ1-1, the complete variable domain is EAEVAQSPRYKITEKSQAVAFWCDPISGHATLYWYRQILGQGPELLVQFQDESVVDDSQLPKDRFSAERLKGVDSTLKIQPAELGDSAMYLCASSDPGQGLFTEAFFGQGTRLTVV.

This clonotype was counted between two and nine times. V gene TRBV5-1 combines with J gene TRBJ1-1; no definite D call. This CDR3 contains 16 residues. CDR1 is SGHRS, CDR2 YFSETQ, per germline. V lost 0 bases and J 7 bases, leaving 19 bases between the germline ends. The CDR3 region has the DNA TGCGCCAGCAGCTTGGACGGAAGCAAATCCACCTTTGAAGCTTTCTTT. This gives the protein CASSLDGSKSTFEAFF.

This clonotype was observed many times. The V gene is TRBV19, the J gene TRBJ2-2; the D is unclear. Germline V gene lookup returns CDR1 LNHDA and CDR2 SQIVND (reference sequence). There are 16 residues in the CDR3. Trimming left V 4 bases short and J 0 bases short, with 12 bases between. Here the CDR3 DNA reads TGTGCCAGTAGTACCAGGCAAGCCACGAACACCGGGGAGCTGTTTTTT. Protein product: CASSTRQATNTGELFF.

This clonotype was detected ten times or more. This rearrangement joins TRBV12-3 or TRBV12-4 to TRBJ2-7, with TRBD1 as a possible D gene (7 bases). This CDR3 has 15 residues. V lost 8 bases, J lost 2 bases, and 19 bases lay in between. The CDR3 protein is CASGGWDSPAYEQYF. CDR3 DNA sequence: TGTGCCAGCGGGGGGTGGGACAGTCCAGCCTACGAGCAGTACTTC.